The 10 T cell receptor beta chains listed next were all sequenced from one sample in a study of blood T cell repertoires in COVID-19. TCRdb keeps only in-frame clones here, not all; method: immunoSEQ multiplex PCR. Here the sample spans approximately 110,000 clones, 75% to 90% being singletons. The sample taken for sequencing was peripheral blood. The source is a woman over 75 with acute or convalescent COVID-19.

The chain combines TRBV5-6 with TRBJ2-3; maybe TRBD2 (5 bases). The germline CDR1 and CDR2 sequences are SGHDT and YYEEEE. The CDR3 consists of 16 residues. With 0 bases removed from V and 2 bases from J, the gap between germline ends came to 13 bases. CDR3 sequence: CASSLGVEGSTDTQYF. In DNA form, the CDR3 reads TGTGCCAGCAGCTTGGGGGTTGAGGGTTCCACAGATACGCAGTATTTT.

V and J are TRBV9 and TRBJ1-2; TRBD1 agrees at 7 bases. The germline V gene has CDR1 SGDLS and CDR2 YYNGEE. The CDR3 runs 15 residues. V lost 1 base, J lost 2 bases, and 5 bases stayed unmatched. The chain's CDR3 is CASSVSGQLNYGYTF. The CDR3, as DNA: TGTGCCAGCAGCGTATCGGGACAGTTAAACTATGGCTACACCTTC. The full variable domain, with the rest looked up from reference TRBV9 and TRBJ1-2, is DSGVTQTPKHLITATGQRVTLRCSPRSGDLSVYWYQQSLDQGLQFLIQYYNGEERAKGNILERFSAQQFPDLHSELNLSSLELGDSALYFCASSVSGQLNYGYTFGSGTRLTVV.

The gene calls are TRBV27 and TRBJ1-4, with D unclear. Germline CDR1 and CDR2: MNHEY and SMNVEV (reference sequence). The CDR3 consists of 15 residues. V lost 5 bases, J lost 7 bases, and 17 bases lay in between. The DNA of the CDR3 is TGTGCCAGCAGTCCTCAGATCGCTGGTGGTGAAAAACTGTTTTTT. Protein sequence: CASSPQIAGGEKLFF.

This clone came up once. The rearrangement joins TRBV4-1 to TRBJ1-6; D is perhaps TRBD1 (5 bases). Trimming took 1 base from V and 11 from J, leaving 15 bases between them. The CDR3 length is 15 residues. Looked up from germline, CDR1 is MGHRA and CDR2 is YSYEKL. CDR3 coding DNA: TGCGCCAGCAGCCAAGCAGGGCAAAATTTGACACCCCTCCACTTT. Protein: CASSQAGQNLTPLHF.

The rearrangement links TRBV25-1 to TRBJ1-1; D is ambiguous. CDR3 size: 13 residues. The V gene lost 7 bases and the J gene lost 1 base, with 10 bases spanning the gap. CDR1 and CDR2 from the germline V gene are MGHDK and SYGVNS. Written as DNA, the CDR3 is TGTGCCAGCAAAGACGCAGGGAACACTGAAGCTTTCTTT. Translation: CASKDAGNTEAFF.

This chain uses TRBV7-9 with TRBJ2-3, with a possible D match to TRBD1 (5 bases). Between the trimmed V and J ends, which lost 11 bases and 4 bases, there was a span of 13 bases. The CDR3 has 12 amino acids. The germline V gene has CDR1 SEHNR and CDR2 FQNEAQ (reference sequence). The CDR3 region is CALPQGSDTQYF. CDR3 sequence (DNA): TGTGCCCTCCCTCAGGGTTCAGATACGCAGTATTTT.

The chain joins TRBV2 to TRBJ1-6; possibly TRBD1 for D (6 bases). Germline loops: CDR1 SNHLY, CDR2 FYNNEI. The CDR3 runs to 17 residues. V was cut by 4 bases and J by 8 bases, with 21 bases left in between. The CDR3, as DNA: TGTGCCAGCAGTGCAACAGGGATCTTCATCTCCCATTCACCCCTCCACTTT. Translated, it gives CASSATGIFISHSPLHF.

The chain has TRBV6-5 and TRBJ2-1; D is perhaps TRBD2 (7 bases). CDR3 length: 15 residues. Trimming stripped 8 bases from V and 2 bases from J, with 16 bases between. Germline CDR1 reads MNHEY; CDR2 reads SVGAGI. This CDR3 is CASSDWGGPYNEQFF. CDR3 DNA sequence: TGTGCCAGCTCCGACTGGGGGGGGCCCTACAATGAGCAGTTCTTC.

The chain has TRBV5-4 and TRBJ2-1; TRBD2 matches 7 bases. Germline V gives CDR1 SGHNT, CDR2 YYREEE (reference sequence). V was pared by 0 bases and J by 0 bases, with 0 bases of the junction left unmatched. The CDR3 is 15 residues long. The CDR3 spells CASSLGGGSYNEQFF. CDR3 bases: TGTGCCAGCAGCTTGGGGGGGGGCTCCTACAATGAGCAGTTCTTC.

The gene calls are TRBV9 and TRBJ1-5, with 9 bases identical to TRBD1. The germline CDR1 and CDR2 sequences are SGDLS and YYNGEE. The CDR3 sequence is 18 residues long. V lost 5 bases and J lost 0; bases outside the gene matches: 12. CDR3 coding DNA: TGTGCCAGCAGAGCCCGCGGACAGGGGCACCATAGCAATCAGCCCCAGCATTTT. This encodes CASRARGQGHHSNQPQHF.